This is a list of T cell receptor beta chains from one sample in a study of cytomegalovirus exposure and HLA in healthy donors. The protocol was immunoSEQ multiplex PCR, while the TCRdb copy is restricted to in-frame clones and leaves out a portion. Of about 250,000 clones in the sample, over 75% were seen once. Sequencing was carried out using PBMCs. The receptors come from a man in his late teens or twenties in good health and CMV-seropositive. Each CDR3 is given with its conserved first and last residue. A D gene is named only where the DNA matches it firmly. Part of the rows lack a size; the others show once, few, many or a class for expanded clones.

DNA	CDR3	J	D	size	V
TGCGCCAGCAGCTTGGAAGGAGTCGGCTATGAGCAGTTCTTC	CASSLEGVGYEQFF	TRBJ2-1	-	-	TRBV5-1
TGTGCCAGCAGTGGTAGAACTAGTAACACCGGGGAGCTGTTTTTT	CASSGRTSNTGELFF	TRBJ2-2	-	-	TRBV2
TGCGCCAGCAGTGCAGGGCTGAACACAGATACGCAGTATTTT	CASSAGLNTDTQYF	TRBJ2-3	-	few	TRBV10-1
TGTGCCTGGAGTGGCAGGGCGCGAATCTACGAGCAGTACTTC	CAWSGRARIYEQYF	TRBJ2-7	-	-	TRBV30
TGCGCCAGCAGCTTGGAGGGACAGGGGGCTCTAGAGACCCAGTACTTC	CASSLEGQGALETQYF	TRBJ2-5	TRBD1	-	TRBV5-1
TGTGCCAGCAGTTTATCGAGCGTTGGAAACACCATATATTTT	CASSLSSVGNTIYF	TRBJ1-3	-	-	TRBV27
TGTGCCAGCAGGTACGACCAGGGATACGAGCAGTACTTC	CASRYDQGYEQYF	TRBJ2-7	-	-	TRBV6-1
TGTGCCAGCAGCCCCCTTACGGGGAACACTGAAGCTTTCTTT	CASSPLTGNTEAFF	TRBJ1-1	-	-	TRBV7-6
TGTGCCAGCAGCTTAATACATCGAAGGGTTCTAGCCAAAAACATTCAGTACTTC	CASSLIHRRVLAKNIQYF	TRBJ2-4	-	-	TRBV7-3
TGTGCCACCCGAAAAGCCGGGGGGGGGAATGAGCAGTTCTTC	CATRKAGGGNEQFF	TRBJ2-1	TRBD2	-	TRBV6-5
TGTGCCAGCAGCGTAGGAATTTTAGGGGTCGTCACCGGGGAGCTGTTTTTT	CASSVGILGVVTGELFF	TRBJ2-2	-	-	TRBV9